This TCR beta chain was retrieved from a study of T cells after yellow fever vaccination. Across the whole study: Each low-cell-number fraction was prepared by means of SMART-Seq v4 Ultra Low Input. Study results and limitations: The study re-detected most primary-vaccination clones after the booster (approximately 96% CD4, around 89% CD8).

The germline gives CDR1 MDHEN, CDR2 SYDVKM. The trim removed 5 bases at V and 10 bases at J, leaving 8 bases unmatched. The CDR3 is 14 amino acids. UMIs and a universal primer site were added when TCR cDNA was made by 5'RACE template switching. TCRdb fed the 5' RACE reads into MiXCR, producing one record per CDR3 protein. The table shows tens of thousands of distinct CDR3 sequences, with around 3.4% occurring only once. This clonotype was observed at least ten times. Sequenced here: PBMCs, either bulk or a sorted T-cell subset (CD4+, CD8+, memory, or dextramer-sorted; not recorded which), sampled roughly 46 days after the first yellow fever vaccination. The TCR was taken from a man aged 18 to 35 who received the YFV17D yellow fever vaccine. The chain recombines TRBV28 with TRBJ1-4; TRBD1 agrees at 9 bases. The CDR3 DNA follows: TGTGCCAGCAGTCCGGGACAGGGAGATGGAAAACTGTTTTTT. Its protein product is CASSPGQGDGKLFF.